The present entry profiles one T cell receptor (beta chain) with its context. This receptor's antigen is unknown. No base quality values were provided; no much bigger clone lies one nucleotide off. Using the deep immunoSEQ assay, TCR CDR3 regions were amplified from genomic DNA by multiplex PCR. Extracted genomic DNA from each cell subset was distributed evenly across all wells of several immunoSEQ 96-well plates, and each plate was treated as a replicate. For sorted subsets, approximately 0.2 ug of genomic DNA, equivalent to 25,000 to 35,000 T cell genomes, went into each replicate PCR. Purified libraries were quantified with a Qubit 3.0 fluorometer, sized on a Bioanalyzer 2100, and re-quantified with the KAPA Library Quantification kit. Every immunoSEQ 96-well plate was sequenced on a separate single-read 150-cycle Illumina NextSeq 550 flow cell. The study's processing was this. Because the immunoSEQ output held only junctional sequences and lacked quality scores, the filtering could not match the filtering applied to full-length reads. Sequences were annotated with PyIR, a Python wrapper for IgBLAST v1.9, using IMGT germline references to assign V/J genes and CDR3. Any read was removed if the V/J assignment was weak (E-value above 1e-6), the CDR3 was missing, or the read contained stop codons, out-of-frame junctions, or ambiguous translated residues. V3J clonotypes were defined as sequences sharing the same inferred V gene, J gene, and CDR3 amino acid sequence. To compute the percentage overlap between repertoires, the number of shared unique clonotypes was divided by the size of the smaller repertoire. Repertoire richness was assessed with RTK rarefaction, the Chao1 estimator, and Recon v2.1 estimates of unobserved clonotypes. Generation probabilities were computed with OLGA for all TCRbeta clonotypes obtained by the gDNA method from several donors. The source is immuneACCESS, and TCRdb retained only in-frame sequences with V and J called. Part of the clones is not carried over; for the studies checked, unresolved V genes explain less than half of this, and the remainder is unexplained. The DNA gave D and trimming, while V, J and clone size come from that table. Present in this sample are about 1.5 million clones, roughly 95% of which were seen just once. Of the sample, over 1% falls within the top ten clones.

The donors were healthy, HIV-negative adults who had no recently reported acute infections or vaccinations. Every donor was a Caucasian adult living in Nashville, Tennessee, USA. CD4+ T cells were enriched by magnetic negative selection; naive cells were then positively selected on CD45RA, and the negative fraction formed the memory subset. Blood was collected by leukapheresis, and PBMCs were isolated by Ficoll-Histopaque density gradient centrifugation and then cryopreserved in liquid nitrogen vapor phase. Purity and quantity of every magnetically sorted T cell population were checked by analytical flow cytometry. Genomic DNA was isolated from each sorted fraction and quantified by UV absorbance on a Nanodrop 2000c. This sample was taken from a study of shared clonotypes between healthy human individuals (TCRdb year 2020). About the study as a whole: The cohort comprised two women and a few men aged 18 to 49 years. To increase sequencing depth and limit assay-specific biases, TCR repertoire library preparation and sequencing were carried out by different laboratories using diverse techniques. Leukapheresis yielded between about 0.85 and 10 billion PBMCs per donor. To estimate repertoire size and how much clonotype sharing occurs between individuals, the study deeply sequenced the blood TCR repertoires of 5 or 6 healthy adults. Per donor, three plates each were used for CD4 naive and CD4 memory, two for CD8 naive, and one for CD8 memory. General conclusions and limits of the study: Compared with non-shared clonotypes, clonotypes shared by all four sorted-subset donors had higher generation probabilities. Incomplete sequencing was indicated by rarefaction of sorted-subset datasets, despite the large sequencing depth. Sampling was limited to blood, and TCR repertoires in tissue likely differ from TCR repertoires in blood. Naive subsets generally had larger estimated clonotype richness than memory subsets did. Sharing across a few donors was observed for approximately 5% of naive CD4, less than 4% of naive CD8, 2% to 2.5% of memory CD4, and over 0.3% of memory CD8 clonotypes. The genetic and exposure-history diversity represented was limited by the small number of donors. Pairwise subsampling led to the expectation that sequencing depth would affect the degree of clonotype sharing among donors.

The sample taken for sequencing was naive CD4+ T cells sorted from blood. What the cell subset or site label conveys for this sample: CD45RA+ positively selected. The receptor was isolated from a man aged 25 to 40 in good health.

The DNA sequence is as follows: TGTGCCAGCAGCTTAGGAGGGGGCCGACGGCTGTACGAGCAGTACTTC. This gives the protein CASSLGGGRRLYEQYF. The rearrangement combines TRBV7-2 with TRBJ2-7, with 7 middle bases fitting TRBD1. The CDR3 goes from the cysteine to the phenylalanine over 16 residues. Only CDR3 DNA is held: 48 bases, read in frame from base 1. Trimming removed 1 base from V and 4 bases from J; the gene matches leave 10 bases unexplained. From the germline V gene, CDR1 is SGHTA and CDR2 is FQGNSA.